Sequencing of this TCR beta chain was carried out in a study of cytomegalovirus exposure and HLA in healthy donors. Some clones are missing from TCRdb's copy, which holds only in-frame ones; the method was immunoSEQ multiplex PCR. The sample carries around 160,000 clones, about 85% recorded once. CDR3 length equals 18 residues. In germline, CDR1 is SGHRS, CDR2 YFSETQ. Losses at the gene ends were 4 bases for V and 0 bases for J; bases not matched to a gene: 15. The donors were members of the validation cohort, which comprised 120 subjects and was separate from the first cohort of several hundred subjects.

The sample taken for sequencing was PBMCs. The sequence was collected from a man aged 30 to 39 in good health and CMV-seropositive. The chain links TRBV5-1 to TRBJ2-7, with 8 positions matching TRBD2. The CDR3 sequence is CASSPNLGWRGDSYEQYF. Written as DNA, the CDR3 is TGCGCCAGCAGCCCCAACCTAGGTTGGCGGGGGGACTCCTACGAGCAGTACTTC.